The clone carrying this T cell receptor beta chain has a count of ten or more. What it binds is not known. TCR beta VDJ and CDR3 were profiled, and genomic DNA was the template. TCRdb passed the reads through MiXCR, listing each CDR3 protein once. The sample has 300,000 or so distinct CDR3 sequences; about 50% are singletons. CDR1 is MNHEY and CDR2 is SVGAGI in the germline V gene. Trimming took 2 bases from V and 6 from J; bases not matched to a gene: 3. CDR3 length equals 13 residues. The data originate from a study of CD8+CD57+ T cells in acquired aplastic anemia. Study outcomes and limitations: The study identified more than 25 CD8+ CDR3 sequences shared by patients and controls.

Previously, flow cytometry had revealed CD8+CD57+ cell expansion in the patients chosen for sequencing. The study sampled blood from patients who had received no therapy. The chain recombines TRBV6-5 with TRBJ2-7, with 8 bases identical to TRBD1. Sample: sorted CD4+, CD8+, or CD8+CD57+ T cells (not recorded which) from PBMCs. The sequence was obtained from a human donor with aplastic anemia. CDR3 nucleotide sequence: TGTGCCAGCAGTTACATCGACAGGGGCGAGCAGTACTTC. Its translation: CASSYIDRGEQYF.